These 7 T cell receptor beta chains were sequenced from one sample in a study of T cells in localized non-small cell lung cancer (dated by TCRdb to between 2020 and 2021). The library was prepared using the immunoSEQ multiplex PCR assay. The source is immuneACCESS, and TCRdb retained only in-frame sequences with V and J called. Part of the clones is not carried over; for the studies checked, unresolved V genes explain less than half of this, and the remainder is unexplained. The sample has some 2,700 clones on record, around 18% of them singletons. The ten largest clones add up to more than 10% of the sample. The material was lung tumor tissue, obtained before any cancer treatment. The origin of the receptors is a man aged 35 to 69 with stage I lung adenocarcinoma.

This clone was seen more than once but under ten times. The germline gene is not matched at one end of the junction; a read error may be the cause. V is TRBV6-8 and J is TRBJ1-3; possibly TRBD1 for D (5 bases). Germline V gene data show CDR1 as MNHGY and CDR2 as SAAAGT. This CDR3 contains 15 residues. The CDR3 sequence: CAISAQGRSGNTIYF. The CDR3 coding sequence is TGTGCCATCAGTGCCCAGGGTAGGTCTGGAAACACCATATATTTT.

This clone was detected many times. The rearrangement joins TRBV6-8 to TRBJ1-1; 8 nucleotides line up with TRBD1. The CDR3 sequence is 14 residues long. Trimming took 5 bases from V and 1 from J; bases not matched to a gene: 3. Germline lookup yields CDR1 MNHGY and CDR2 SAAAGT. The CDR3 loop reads CASSPDRANTEAFF. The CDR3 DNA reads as TGTGCCAGCAGTCCGGACAGGGCGAACACTGAAGCTTTCTTT.

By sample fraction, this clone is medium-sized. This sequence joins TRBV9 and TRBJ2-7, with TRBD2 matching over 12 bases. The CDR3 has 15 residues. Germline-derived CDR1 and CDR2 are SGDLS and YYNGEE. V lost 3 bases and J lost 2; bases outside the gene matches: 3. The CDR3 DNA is TGTGCCAGCAGCGCCGGACTAGCGGGGCCCTACGAGCAGTACTTC. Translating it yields CASSAGLAGPYEQYF. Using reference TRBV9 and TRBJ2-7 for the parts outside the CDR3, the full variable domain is DSGVTQTPKHLITATGQRVTLRCSPRSGDLSVYWYQQSLDQGLQFLIQYYNGEERAKGNILERFSAQQFPDLHSELNLSSLELGDSALYFCASSAGLAGPYEQYFGPGTRLTVT.

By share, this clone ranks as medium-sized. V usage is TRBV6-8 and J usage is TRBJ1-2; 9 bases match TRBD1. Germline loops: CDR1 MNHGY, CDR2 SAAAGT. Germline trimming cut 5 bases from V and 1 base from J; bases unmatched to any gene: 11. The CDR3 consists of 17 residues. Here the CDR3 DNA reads TGTGCCAGCAGTCCCGCCGGGACAGGGTTCCATAACTATGGCTACACCTTC. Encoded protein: CASSPAGTGFHNYGYTF.

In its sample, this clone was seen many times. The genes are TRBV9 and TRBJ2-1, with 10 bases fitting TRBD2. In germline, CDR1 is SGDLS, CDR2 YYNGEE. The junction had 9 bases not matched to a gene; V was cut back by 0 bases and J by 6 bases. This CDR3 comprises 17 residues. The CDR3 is CASSVVVAGGLLNEQFF. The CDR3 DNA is TGTGCCAGCAGCGTAGTTGTAGCGGGAGGCCTGCTCAATGAGCAGTTCTTC.

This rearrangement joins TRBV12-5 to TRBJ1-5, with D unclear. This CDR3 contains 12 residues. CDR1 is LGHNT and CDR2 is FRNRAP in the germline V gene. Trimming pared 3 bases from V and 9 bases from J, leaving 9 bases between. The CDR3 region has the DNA TGTGCTAGTGGTTTCGATTCGGGGCCCCAGCATTTT. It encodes CASGFDSGPQHF.

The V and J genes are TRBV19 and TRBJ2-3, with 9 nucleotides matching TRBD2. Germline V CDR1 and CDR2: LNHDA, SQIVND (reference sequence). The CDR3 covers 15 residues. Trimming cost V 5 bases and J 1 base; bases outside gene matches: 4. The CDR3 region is CASSLAGGGTDTQYF. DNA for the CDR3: TGTGCCAGTAGTCTTGCGGGAGGGGGCACAGATACGCAGTATTTT.